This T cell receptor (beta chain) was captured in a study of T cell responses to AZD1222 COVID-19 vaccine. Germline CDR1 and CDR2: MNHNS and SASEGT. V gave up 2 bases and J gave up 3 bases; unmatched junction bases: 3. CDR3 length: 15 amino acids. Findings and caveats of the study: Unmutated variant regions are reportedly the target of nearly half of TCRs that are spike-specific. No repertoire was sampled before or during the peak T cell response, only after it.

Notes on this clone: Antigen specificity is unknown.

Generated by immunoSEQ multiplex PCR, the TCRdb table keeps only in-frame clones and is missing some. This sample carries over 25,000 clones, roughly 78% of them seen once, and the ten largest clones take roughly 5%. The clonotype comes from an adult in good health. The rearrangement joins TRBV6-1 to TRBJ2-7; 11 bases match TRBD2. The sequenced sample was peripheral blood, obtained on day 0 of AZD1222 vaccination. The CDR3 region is CASSEKGLAVYEQYF. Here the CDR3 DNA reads TGTGCCAGCAGTGAAAAGGGACTAGCGGTCTACGAGCAGTACTTC.